This passage covers 30 T cell receptor beta chains from one sample sequenced in a study of blood T cell repertoires in COVID-19. Method: immunoSEQ multiplex PCR; TCRdb's copy keeps in-frame clones and lacks some. The top ten clones hold about 9% of a sample with approximately 49,000 clones, about 70% of them seen once. Sequenced sample: peripheral blood. The receptor set was obtained from a woman in her seventies with acute or convalescent COVID-19.

This clone came up once. V is TRBV18 and J is TRBJ2-7; 7 bases are shared with TRBD1. Germline V CDR1 and CDR2: KGHSH, LQKENI. With 1 base clipped from V and 6 bases from J, the junction kept 6 bases outside the gene matches. The CDR3 covers 14 residues. Here the CDR3 reads CASSPQRGGGEQYF. DNA for the CDR3: TGTGCCAGCTCACCACAGCGAGGGGGCGGCGAGCAGTACTTC.

This clone occurred once. The chain joins TRBV10-2 to TRBJ2-2, with D tentatively TRBD2 (6 bases). V lost 2 bases, J lost 4 bases, and 11 bases lay in between. The CDR3 has 15 amino acids. Germline CDR1 and CDR2: WSHSY and SAAADI. CDR3 protein: CASSEQAGPTGELFF. The CDR3 DNA reads TGCGCCAGCAGTGAGCAAGCGGGCCCCACCGGGGAGCTGTTTTTT.

The V gene is TRBV5-1, the J gene TRBJ1-3; D ambiguous. The germline V gene encodes CDR1 SGHRS and CDR2 YFSETQ. V lost 3 bases to trimming and J lost 0 bases, with 7 bases between them. The CDR3 sequence is 14 residues long. The CDR3 sequence is CASSSQISGNTIYF. In nucleotides, the CDR3 is TGCGCCAGCAGCTCCCAGATCTCTGGAAACACCATATATTTT.

This clone has only a few counts. The rearrangement joins TRBV24-1 to TRBJ1-2, with no clear D. The CDR3 is 12 residues long. The V end lost 5 bases, the J end lost 2 bases, and 5 bases lay between the germline ends. Germline CDR1 and CDR2: KGHDR and SFDVKD. The CDR3 DNA is TGTGCCACCAGTGCCGAGAACTATGGCTACACCTTC. This sequence encodes CATSAENYGYTF.

The chain employs TRBV14 and TRBJ2-1; 9 bases are a match to TRBD1. V shed 4 bases, J shed 7 bases, and the junction held 17 bases outside the gene matches. CDR3 size: 18 residues. Germline CDR1 SGHDN, CDR2 FVKESK. CDR3 in amino acids: CASSPLWTGVSLENEQFF. For the CDR3, the DNA is TGTGCCAGCAGCCCCCTTTGGACAGGGGTCTCTCTTGAGAATGAGCAGTTCTTC.

The rearrangement joins TRBV9 to TRBJ2-2, with D unresolved. Between the trimmed V and J ends, which lost 3 bases and 2 bases, there was a span of 17 bases. This CDR3 spans 17 amino acids. The germline V gene has CDR1 SGDLS and CDR2 YYNGEE. The CDR3 spells CASSARARLRNTGELFF. The CDR3 DNA reads as TGTGCCAGCAGCGCCCGAGCGAGACTCCGAAACACCGGGGAGCTGTTTTTT.

This chain links TRBV7-9 with TRBJ1-4; D is possibly TRBD1 (6 bases). This CDR3 is 15 amino acids long. Germline V lookup: CDR1 SEHNR, CDR2 FQNEAQ (reference sequence). Trimming stripped 5 bases from V and 3 bases from J, with 13 bases between. Here the CDR3 reads CASSPWTVSNEKLFF. The CDR3 nucleotides read TGTGCCAGCAGCCCCTGGACAGTATCTAATGAAAAACTGTTTTTT.

The J gene is TRBJ1-4, the V gene TRBV9, with 7 bases aligning to TRBD1. V shed 7 bases, J shed 4 bases, and the junction held 10 bases outside the gene matches. Germline CDR1 is SGDLS and CDR2 is YYNGEE. The CDR3 extends over 15 amino acids. DNA of the CDR3: TGTGCCAGCCGGTACAGGGGCGCCTTTAATGAAAAACTGTTTTTT. It codes for CASRYRGAFNEKLFF.

This clone was seen at least ten times. J is TRBJ1-6 and V is TRBV6-6, with 9 bases matching TRBD1. The CDR3 has 15 residues. V shed 6 bases and J 10 bases; nucleotides not matched to a gene: 10. Germline CDR1 is MNHNY and CDR2 is SVGAGI (reference sequence). The CDR3 DNA sequence: TGTGCCAGCAGACGGAGGGGACAGGGAGGGTCACCCCTCCACTTT. Protein product: CASRRRGQGGSPLHF.

This clone was seen more than once but under ten times. The chain has TRBV2 and TRBJ1-2; tentative D call: TRBD1 (5 bases). The length of the CDR3 is 14 residues. V lost 0 bases and J 8 bases, leaving 13 bases between the germline ends. Germline loops: CDR1 SNHLY, CDR2 FYNNEI. CDR3 in amino acids: CASSEAGQGGGYTF. The CDR3 DNA follows: TGTGCCAGCAGTGAAGCGGGCCAGGGAGGAGGCTACACCTTC.

J is TRBJ2-4 and V is TRBV19; the match to TRBD2 covers 7 bases. Germline loops: CDR1 LNHDA, CDR2 SQIVND (reference sequence). The J segment lost 8 bases and the V segment lost 5 bases, leaving 15 bases of the junction unmatched. There are 16 residues in the CDR3. The CDR3 DNA reads as TGTGCCAGTAGTTCGGCGGGGGAGGGAGGGAGAGACATTCAGTACTTC. Amino acids: CASSSAGEGGRDIQYF.

The chain carries TRBV4-1 and TRBJ2-5; D is undetermined. The CDR3 is 14 residues long. CDR1 and CDR2 from the germline V gene are MGHRA and YSYEKL. Deletions cut 1 base from V and 1 base from J, with 7 bases between. Here the CDR3 DNA reads TGCGCCAGCAGCCAAGTTGGCAGCCAAGAGACCCAGTACTTC. This gives the protein CASSQVGSQETQYF.

This rearrangement joins TRBV4-2 to TRBJ1-1; D not resolved. Germline CDR1 LGHNA, CDR2 YNFKEQ. V dropped 4 bases and J dropped 1 base, with 10 bases sitting between them. This CDR3 contains 14 residues. CDR3 protein: CASSRDRGNTEAFF. In DNA, the CDR3 is TGTGCCAGCAGCCGTGATCGGGGGAACACTGAAGCTTTCTTT.

In its sample, this clone is medium-sized (0.01 to 0.1%). Its ends do not fully match the called genes, so a read error is possible. The chain recombines TRBV7-9 with TRBJ1-1; TRBD1 matches at 7 bases. The CDR3 length is 12 residues. CDR1 SEHNR and CDR2 FQNEAQ come from the germline V gene (reference sequence). DNA for the CDR3: TGTGCCAGCAGCTGGTATCGACAGGGTCTCGAGTTT. The encoded protein is CASSWYRQGLEF.

This sequence joins TRBV24-1 and TRBJ1-1, with 7 bases that match TRBD1. Per germline, CDR1 KGHDR and CDR2 SFDVKD. The CDR3 runs 15 residues. V gave up 4 bases and J gave up 1 base; unmatched junction bases: 5. CDR3 residues: CATSDSRTGNTEAFF. CDR3 in DNA: TGTGCCACCAGTGACTCCAGGACAGGGAACACTGAAGCTTTCTTT.

This clone has just a few counts. The rearrangement joins TRBV27 to TRBJ2-2, with D possibly TRBD1 on 6 matching bases. The CDR3 covers 15 residues. The ends were cut back, 6 bases at V and 1 base at J, with 12 bases in the middle. Germline CDR1 reads MNHEY; CDR2 reads SMNVEV (reference sequence). CDR3 DNA sequence: TGTGCCAGCAGAAGGAGGACAGAGAACACCGGGGAGCTGTTTTTT. This codes for CASRRRTENTGELFF.

The chain carries TRBV7-3 and TRBJ2-2; weak D call: TRBD2 (5 bases). Germline CDR1 SGHTA, CDR2 FQGTGA. The CDR3 contains 13 residues. Trimming cost V 5 bases and J 8 bases, with 12 bases left between them. As DNA, the CDR3 is TGTGCCAGCAGCCCCGGCTCGGGAGGGGAGCTGTTTTTT. It encodes CASSPGSGGELFF.

The chain joins TRBV7-8 to TRBJ1-6; TRBD1 matches at 11 bases. This CDR3 region has 15 residues. Per the germline V gene, CDR1 is SGHVS and CDR2 is FQNEAQ. V trimming: 5 bases; J trimming: 10 bases; junction bases outside the gene matches: 7. The CDR3, as DNA: TGTGCCAGCAGCCAGAGGACAGGGGGCATCTCACCCCTCCACTTT. Encoded protein: CASSQRTGGISPLHF.

The chain combines TRBV7-9 with TRBJ2-2, with 7 bases fitting TRBD1. Trimming removed 2 bases from V and 1 base from J; junction bases left unmatched: 10. CDR1 is SEHNR, CDR2 FQNEAQ, per germline (reference sequence). The CDR3 runs 18 residues. CDR3 sequence reads: CASSLSQDRTMNTGELFF. The CDR3 coding sequence is TGTGCCAGCAGCTTAAGCCAGGACAGGACCATGAACACCGGGGAGCTGTTTTTT. The entire variable domain, with the rest obtained from reference TRBV7-9 and TRBJ2-2, is as follows: DTGVSQNPRHKITKRGQNVTFRCDPISEHNRLYWYRQTLGQGPEFLTYFQNEAQLEKSRLLSDRFSAERPKGSFSTLEIQRTEQGDSAMYLCASSLSQDRTMNTGELFFGEGSRLTVL.

The CDR3 is CASSPQNTDTQYF. CDR3 nucleotide sequence: TGTGCCAGCAGCCCCCAGAACACAGATACGCAGTATTTT. The gene calls are TRBV14 and TRBJ2-3; D remains ambiguous. Trimming left V 4 bases short and J 2 bases short, with 7 bases between. The V gene's germline CDR1 is SGHDN and CDR2 FVKESK. CDR3 length: 13 residues.

The chain has TRBV7-2 and TRBJ2-1; TRBD2 is a possible D gene (6 bases). V lost 4 bases and J lost 11, with 12 bases in between. This CDR3 is built from 12 residues. Germline V gene data show CDR1 as SGHTA and CDR2 as FQGNSA. The CDR3 DNA is TGTGCCAGCAGCTACGTTAGCGGAAAGCAGTTCTTC. Its protein product is CASSYVSGKQFF.

This clone was detected a few times. The V gene is TRBV29-1, the J gene TRBJ2-2, with TRBD2 matching over 13 bases. V was clipped by 5 bases and J by 7 bases; unmatched bases: 7. Germline CDR1 and CDR2: SQVTM and ANQGSEA. The CDR3 loop spans 15 amino acids. The CDR3 reads CSVSGLAGDVGELFF. CDR3 nucleotide sequence: TGCAGCGTTTCCGGACTAGCGGGAGACGTCGGGGAGCTGTTTTTT.

The rearrangement links TRBV7-6 to TRBJ2-7; TRBD1 matches 9 bases. The junction had 3 bases not matched to a gene; V was cut back by 5 bases and J by 4 bases. Germline lookup yields CDR1 SGHVS and CDR2 FNYEAQ. The CDR3 has 13 residues. The DNA of the CDR3 is TGTGCCAGCAGCCTGACAGGGGGATACGAGCAGTACTTC. Translated: CASSLTGGYEQYF.

This chain links TRBV5-4 with TRBJ1-5, with 12 bases fitting TRBD1. CDR1 and CDR2 (germline): SGHNT, YYREEE (reference sequence). Losses at the gene ends were 3 bases for V and 0 bases for J; bases not matched to a gene: 13. CDR3 length: 20 residues. The CDR3 nucleotides are TGTGCCAGCAGCTGTCCCGGGACAGGGGGCCACGGGGATAGCAATCAGCCCCAGCATTTT. This sequence encodes CASSCPGTGGHGDSNQPQHF. Based on the CDR3 plus reference TRBV5-4 and TRBJ1-5, the full variable domain is ETGVTQSPTHLIKTRGQQVTLRCSSQSGHNTVSWYQQALGQGPQFIFQYYREEENGRGNFPPRFSGLQFPNYSSELNVNALELDDSALYLCASSCPGTGGHGDSNQPQHFGDGTRLSIL.

This clone was detected only a few times. The V and J genes are TRBV18 and TRBJ2-3, with 7 bases fitting TRBD1. J gave up 3 bases and V 2 bases, and 2 bases lay outside the gene matches. Germline-derived CDR1 and CDR2 are KGHSH and LQKENI. The CDR3 runs to 14 residues. Here the CDR3 DNA reads TGTGCCAGCTCACCAGAGGGGGCAACAGATACGCAGTATTTT. It codes for CASSPEGATDTQYF. The full variable domain, with the rest looked up from reference TRBV18 and TRBJ2-3, is NAGVMQNPRHLVRRRGQEARLRCSPMKGHSHVYWYRQLPEEGLKFMVYLQKENIIDESGMPKERFSAEFPKEGPSILRIQQVVRGDSAAYFCASSPEGATDTQYFGPGTRLTVL.

The chain couples TRBV7-2 to TRBJ2-1, with 8 bases fitting TRBD2. The CDR3 is made up of 13 amino acids. Germline CDR1 reads SGHTA; CDR2 reads FQGNSA. After removal of 5 bases from V and 4 bases from J, the junction contained 1 base not matched to a gene. CDR3 residues: CASSRGGYNEQFF. For the CDR3, the DNA is TGTGCCAGCAGCCGCGGGGGGTACAATGAGCAGTTCTTC.

V usage is TRBV7-6 and J usage is TRBJ2-4, with TRBD2 matching 7 bases. V lost 4 bases and J lost 7; bases outside the gene matches: 4. Germline values: CDR1 SGHVS, CDR2 FNYEAQ. This CDR3 has 13 residues. The CDR3 region has the DNA TGTGCCAGCAGCTCCAGGGAGGGGAACATTCAGTACTTC. As protein: CASSSREGNIQYF.

This sequence joins TRBV25-1 and TRBJ1-2; 7 nucleotides align to TRBD1. J gave up 4 bases and V 3 bases, and 2 bases lay outside the gene matches. Germline V gene sequence: CDR1 MGHDK, CDR2 SYGVNS. CDR3 length: 13 amino acids. In DNA, the CDR3 is TGTGCCAGCAGTGATCCAGGGGGCTATGGCTACACCTTC. Protein sequence: CASSDPGGYGYTF.

The rearrangement joins TRBV28 to TRBJ2-2; unclear D gene. This CDR3 comprises 13 residues. V was clipped by 2 bases and J by 5 bases, with 6 bases between them. The germline CDR1 and CDR2 sequences are MDHEN and SYDVKM. The CDR3 DNA sequence: TGTGCCAGCAGTTTAGCGGCAACCGGGGAGCTGTTTTTT. It encodes CASSLAATGELFF.

This sequence joins TRBV24-1 and TRBJ2-2; D possibly corresponds to TRBD2 (5 bases). Per germline, CDR1 KGHDR and CDR2 SFDVKD. The length of the CDR3 is 15 residues. V lost 4 bases, J lost 0 bases, and 8 bases lay in between. The CDR3 is CATSDLGTNTGELFF. The CDR3 nucleotides are TGTGCCACCAGTGACCTCGGGACGAACACCGGGGAGCTGTTTTTT.